The rows below give T cell receptor beta chains drawn from one sample of a study of blood T cell repertoires in COVID-19. Produced via immunoSEQ multiplex PCR; TCRdb's table is partial and in-frame only. The sample yields 250,000 to 300,000 clones, 81% seen once. The sequencing sample was made of peripheral blood. Receptors originate from a woman aged 55-69 years with active or convalescent COVID-19. The CDR3 runs from the conserved cysteine through the conserved F or W. A D gene is named only where the DNA matches it firmly. A clone size is listed for some rows: how often the clone was seen (once, few, many), or a class if it is expanded.

v_call	j_call	d_call	clone_size	cdr3_aa	cdr3_nt
TRBV11-2	TRBJ1-2	.	.	CASSLDGRPNYGYTF	TGTGCCAGCAGCTTAGATGGCAGGCCTAACTATGGCTACACCTTC
TRBV6-1	TRBJ2-6	.	.	CASSDMPGSGANVLTF	TGTGCCAGCAGTGATATGCCGGGCTCTGGGGCCAACGTCCTGACTTTC
TRBV5-1	TRBJ1-6	.	.	CASSSETVSPLHF	TGCGCCAGCAGCTCAGAGACAGTTTCACCCCTCCACTTT
TRBV4-2	TRBJ2-1	.	few	CASSQAVSSGRREYNEQFF	TGTGCCAGCAGCCAAGCAGTAAGCTCCGGGAGAAGGGAGTACAATGAGCAGTTCTTC
TRBV4-1	TRBJ2-5	TRBD1	.	CASSQVFSNRDREQETQYF	TGCGCCAGCAGCCAAGTTTTTTCGAATCGGGACAGGGAGCAAGAGACCCAGTACTTC
TRBV11-1	TRBJ2-7	.	.	CASSVPGQLPYEQYF	TGTGCCAGCAGCGTCCCGGGACAACTTCCCTACGAGCAGTACTTC
TRBV28	TRBJ1-6	.	.	CASSSIERDSYNSPLHF	TGTGCCAGCAGTTCCATCGAACGGGACTCCTATAATTCACCCCTCCACTTT
TRBV13	TRBJ1-2	.	.	CASSLTPQGNYGYTF	TGTGCCAGCAGCTTAACCCCCCAGGGAAACTATGGCTACACCTTC
TRBV19	TRBJ1-5	TRBD1	.	CASSRQGARRNQPQHF	TGTGCCAGTAGCCGACAGGGGGCTAGAAGGAATCAGCCCCAGCATTTT
TRBV11-2	TRBJ1-1	.	.	CASSLGAGVNTEAFF	TGTGCCAGCAGCCTAGGTGCGGGGGTGAACACTGAAGCTTTCTTT
TRBV11-2	TRBJ2-5	TRBD1	.	CASSFSLDRGRSETQYF	TGTGCCAGCAGCTTTTCCCTCGACAGGGGACGCTCAGAGACCCAGTACTTC
TRBV5-1	TRBJ1-2	.	.	CASSLDVGGGGGYTF	TGCGCCAGCAGCTTGGACGTGGGGGGAGGAGGTGGCTACACCTTC
TRBV30	TRBJ1-5	.	.	CAWTSTGTHQPQHF	TGTGCCTGGACCTCCACAGGGACCCATCAGCCCCAGCATTTT
TRBV19	TRBJ1-4	TRBD1	.	CASSSIRDRGRATNEKLFF	TGTGCCAGTAGTTCCATCCGGGACAGGGGGCGTGCAACTAATGAAAAACTGTTTTTT
TRBV2	TRBJ1-1	.	once	CASGGFAAFF	TGTGCCAGCGGGGGGTTCGCCGCTTTCTTT
TRBV7-8	TRBJ1-2	.	.	CASSLLEGSIGYTF	TGTGCCAGCAGCTTATTAGAGGGTTCGATCGGCTACACCTTC
TRBV29-1	TRBJ1-1	.	.	CSVLRWGRTEAFF	TGCAGCGTCCTTAGATGGGGGCGAACTGAAGCTTTCTTT
TRBV27	TRBJ2-1	TRBD1	.	CASERTGEGNEQFF	TGTGCCAGCGAGAGGACAGGGGAAGGGAATGAGCAGTTCTTC
TRBV28	TRBJ2-2	.	.	CASSFRRGPSNTGELFF	TGTGCCAGCAGTTTCAGAAGGGGCCCCTCGAACACCGGGGAGCTGTTTTTT
TRBV3-1/TRBV3-2	TRBJ2-5	.	.	CASSPSSTVQETQYF	TGTGCCAGCAGCCCCTCCTCTACTGTTCAAGAGACCCAGTACTTC
TRBV6-5	TRBJ2-1	TRBD2	.	CASSYRTRTTYNEQFF	TGTGCCAGCAGTTACCGGACTAGAACCACCTACAATGAGCAGTTCTTC
TRBV5-4	TRBJ2-5	.	.	CASSLYGAGKETQYF	TGTGCCAGCAGCTTGTACGGAGCAGGGAAAGAGACCCAGTACTTC
TRBV25-1	TRBJ1-1	TRBD1	once	CASSGRRDRRTTEAFF	TGTGCCAGCAGTGGTCGCCGGGACAGGAGAACCACTGAAGCTTTCTTT
TRBV5-1	TRBJ2-7	TRBD1	.	CASSTPGTGYEQYF	TGCGCCAGCAGCACACCCGGGACAGGCTACGAGCAGTACTTC
TRBV5-6	TRBJ1-5	TRBD1	.	CPAQGESHPQHF	TGCCCTGCACAGGGGGAAAGTCATCCCCAGCATTTT
TRBV25-1	TRBJ1-4	.	once	CASSEFGEGEKLFF	TGTGCCAGCAGTGAATTCGGAGAAGGAGAAAAACTGTTTTTT
TRBV18	TRBJ1-3	.	.	CASSTSRGTGNTIYF	TGTGCCAGCTCCACCAGTCGGGGTACTGGAAACACCATATATTTT
TRBV27	TRBJ1-2	.	.	CASTPGTADRYGYTF	TGTGCCAGCACCCCGGGAACAGCGGACCGCTATGGCTACACCTTC
TRBV13	TRBJ1-5	TRBD1	.	CASSPPGQRLYQPQHF	TGTGCCAGCAGTCCTCCGGGACAGCGTTTATATCAGCCCCAGCATTTT
TRBV2	TRBJ1-4	TRBD1	.	CASRQGAPNEKLFF	TGTGCCAGCAGACAGGGGGCCCCTAATGAAAAACTGTTTTTT
TRBV28	TRBJ1-2	.	.	CASSLGYLGALGYTF	TGTGCCAGCAGTTTAGGGTATCTGGGGGCGCTCGGCTACACCTTC
TRBV4-1	TRBJ1-6	.	.	CASSQVQGPNSPLHF	TGCGCCAGCAGCCAGGTACAGGGCCCGAATTCACCCCTCCACTTT
TRBV6-2/TRBV6-3	TRBJ2-3	TRBD2	.	CASSSRLADLSTDTQYF	TGTGCCAGCAGTTCGCGACTAGCCGATCTTAGCACAGATACGCAGTATTTT
TRBV7-6	TRBJ1-4	TRBD1	.	CASSREGTGAINEKLFF	TGTGCCAGCAGCCGAGAAGGGACAGGGGCTATTAATGAAAAACTGTTTTTT
TRBV28	TRBJ1-3	.	.	CASSSYHYRALSGNTIYF	TGTGCCAGCAGTTCGTACCACTACAGGGCTCTCTCTGGAAACACCATATATTTT
TRBV18	TRBJ1-3	TRBD1	.	CASSYSTGTGNTIYF	TGTGCCAGCTCATACTCGACAGGGACTGGAAACACCATATATTTT
TRBV6-2/TRBV6-3	TRBJ2-7	TRBD1	once	CASSYFVWSTTRGDRGYEQYF	TGTGCCAGCAGTTACTTTGTTTGGAGCACAACCAGAGGGGACAGGGGCTACGAGCAGTACTTC
TRBV23-1	TRBJ1-3	.	.	CASSQSKATALSGNTIYF	TGCGCCAGCAGTCAATCTAAGGCGACAGCGCTCTCTGGAAACACCATATATTTT
TRBV19	TRBJ1-2	TRBD1	.	CASSIMGQADYGYTF	TGTGCCAGTAGTATAATGGGACAGGCCGACTATGGCTACACCTTC
TRBV18	TRBJ1-3	.	few	CASSPRGSGGNTIYF	TGTGCCAGCTCACCCCGCGGGTCGGGCGGAAACACCATATATTTT
TRBV18	TRBJ1-3	TRBD1	.	CASSPPTGGFGNTIYF	TGTGCCAGCTCACCACCGACAGGGGGCTTTGGAAACACCATATATTTT
TRBV2	TRBJ1-6	TRBD1	few	CASSDRGNSPLHF	TGTGCCAGCTCGGACAGGGGTAATTCACCCCTCCACTTT
TRBV20-1	TRBJ1-1	.	.	CSPGGPEAFF	TGCAGCCCTGGAGGTCCTGAAGCTTTCTTT
TRBV7-2	TRBJ2-3	.	.	CASSPRPGDTQYF	TGTGCCAGCAGCCCGCGCCCCGGAGATACGCAGTATTTT
TRBV27	TRBJ1-4	.	.	CASSLYGGVNEKLFF	TGTGCCAGCAGTTTATACGGGGGGGTCAATGAAAAACTGTTTTTT
TRBV10-3	TRBJ2-1	TRBD2	.	CAISEGLAGGGSYNEQFF	TGTGCCATCAGCGAGGGACTAGCGGGGGGAGGGTCCTACAATGAGCAGTTCTTC
TRBV13	TRBJ2-7	TRBD1	.	CASSVRDRGYSYDEQYF	TGTGCCAGCAGCGTCCGGGACAGGGGTTATTCTTACGACGAGCAGTACTTC
TRBV6-4	TRBJ2-3	TRBD2	once	CASSDSPGGGVGTQYF	TGTGCCAGCAGTGACTCACCCGGGGGGGGTGTGGGTACGCAGTATTTT
TRBV24-1	TRBJ1-2	.	.	CATRPWEGPTRGYTF	TGTGCCACCAGGCCATGGGAGGGACCGACGAGAGGCTACACCTTC
TRBV11-2	TRBJ2-5	.	.	CASSLDIQGQKTQYF	TGTGCCAGCAGCTTAGATATTCAGGGGCAGAAGACCCAGTACTTC
TRBV11-3	TRBJ1-1	.	.	CASSRQGGNTEAFF	TGTGCCAGCAGCCGCCAGGGCGGGAACACTGAAGCTTTCTTT
TRBV9	TRBJ2-1	TRBD2	.	CASSVGLAGLGTYNEQFF	TGTGCCAGCAGCGTAGGACTAGCGGGGTTAGGAACCTACAATGAGCAGTTCTTC
TRBV9	TRBJ1-1	.	.	CASSARAWNTEAFF	TGTGCCAGCAGCGCTCGAGCCTGGAACACTGAAGCTTTCTTT
TRBV5-1	TRBJ2-1	.	.	CASSLDRQAYNEQFF	TGCGCCAGCAGCTTGGATCGGCAGGCGTACAATGAGCAGTTCTTC